The TCR beta chain under discussion was sequenced for a study of blood T cell repertoires in COVID-19 (dated by TCRdb to 2018 to 2021). Background for the entire study: Samples covering the acute and convalescent phases of COVID-19 were provided by collaborators in the United States, Italy and Spain. Where HLA class I and class II types were available, the types were taken from metadata supplied by the sample provider, not from assay-based typing. Samples came from the ongoing ImmuneRACE study (first 160 participants) plus 1,254 subjects from 6 global collaborators. The repertoires were released in a freely available public database intended as a resource for research on the immune response to SARS-CoV-2. The prospective study material was composed of cDNA or gDNA derived from T cells, B-cell-depleted T cells, or PBMCs. Sample metadata almost always included a de-identified subject ID, COVID-19 status, age in years and sex. The dataset comprised deeply sampled blood TCRbeta repertoires from subjects exposed to, actively infected with, or recovered from COVID-19. Beyond this particular receptor, the publication reports: Clinical and demographic metadata were provided uncurated, with the amount varying by source and participant.

In the prospective study, participants were roughly 18 to 90 years old, resided in about two dozen geographic areas of the United States, and were enrolled through a virtual design. In the prospective study, cohorts were assigned on the basis of participant-reported clinical history obtained from a screening survey and a study questionnaire. Recovered participants in ImmuneRACE Cohort 3 were defined as having two consecutive negative NP/OP PCR tests, clearance from a healthcare professional, or resolution of symptoms. Each participant in the prospective study had whole blood, serum and a nasopharyngeal or oropharyngeal swab collected by mobile phlebotomists. Participants in the prospective study had the option to provide additional blood draws and questionnaires over a roughly 2-month period. Before DNA extraction, blood samples from the prospective study were shipped at room temperature or frozen.

Comments on this clone: The specificity of this receptor is unknown. Nothing much larger sits one base from this clone, and base qualities are not available.

TCRbeta CDR3 regions were amplified from genomic DNA by means of the immunoSEQ Assay, a bias-controlled multiplex PCR. Processing in the source paper ran as follows. Nucleated cell counts per sample were estimated from amplification of reference gene primers within the assay. To quantify the absolute abundance of each unique TCRbeta CDR3 rearrangement, sequence reads were collapsed and filtered. For each sample, productive Simpson clonality was calculated as the square root of Simpson's diversity index across productive rearrangements. This is the immuneACCESS table as TCRdb keeps it, with only in-frame sequences that have V and J called. A part of the clones is gone; compared with another copy, unresolved V genes explain less than half, and the rest is unexplained. V, J and clone size derive from that table, while D and trimming were established from the DNA sequence. This sample has over 200,000 clones in its table, and under 85% of those were observed once. Approximately 1.8% of the sample is in the top ten clones.

V and J lose 6 bases and 0 bases, and a span of 8 bases separates them. The CDR3 holds 14 amino acids from the cysteine to the phenylalanine. Only the CDR3 portion is preserved as DNA: 42 bases, with reading frame beginning at the first base. CDR1 KGHSH and CDR2 LQKENI are derived from the germline V gene. The receptor was isolated from a man aged 60 to 75 who had recovered from COVID-19. Recombination connected TRBV18 to TRBJ1-4; the D gene remains uncertain. The specimen was PBMCs or T cells enriched from blood (not recorded which). The nucleotide sequence reads TGTGCCAGCTCTCCGTCGGCAACTAATGAAAAACTGTTTTTT. Its coded protein is CASSPSATNEKLFF.